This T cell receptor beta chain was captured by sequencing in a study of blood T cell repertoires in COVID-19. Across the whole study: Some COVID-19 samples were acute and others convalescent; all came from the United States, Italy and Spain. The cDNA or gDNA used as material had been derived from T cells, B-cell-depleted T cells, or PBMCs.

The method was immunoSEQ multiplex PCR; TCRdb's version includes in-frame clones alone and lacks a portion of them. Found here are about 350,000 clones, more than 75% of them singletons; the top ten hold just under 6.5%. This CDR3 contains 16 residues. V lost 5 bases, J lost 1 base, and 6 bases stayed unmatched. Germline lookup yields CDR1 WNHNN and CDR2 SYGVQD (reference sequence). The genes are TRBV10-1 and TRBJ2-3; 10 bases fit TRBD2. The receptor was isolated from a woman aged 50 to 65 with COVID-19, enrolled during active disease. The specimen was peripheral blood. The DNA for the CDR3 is TGCGCCAGCAGTACTAGGACTAGCGGAGGCACAGATACGCAGTATTTT. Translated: CASSTRTSGGTDTQYF.